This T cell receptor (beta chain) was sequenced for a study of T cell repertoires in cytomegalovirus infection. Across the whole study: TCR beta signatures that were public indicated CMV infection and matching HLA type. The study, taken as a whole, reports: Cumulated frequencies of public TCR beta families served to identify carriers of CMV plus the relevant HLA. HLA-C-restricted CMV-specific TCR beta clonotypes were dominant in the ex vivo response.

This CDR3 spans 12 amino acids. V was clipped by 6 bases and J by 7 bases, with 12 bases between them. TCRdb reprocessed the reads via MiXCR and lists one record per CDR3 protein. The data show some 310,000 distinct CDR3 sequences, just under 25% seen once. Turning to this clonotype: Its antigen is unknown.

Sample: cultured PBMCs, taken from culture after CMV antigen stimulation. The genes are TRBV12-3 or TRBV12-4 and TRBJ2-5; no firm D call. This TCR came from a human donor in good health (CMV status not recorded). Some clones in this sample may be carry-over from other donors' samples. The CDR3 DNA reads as TGTGCCAGCAGAGCAGGCCGTGGGACCCAGTACTTC. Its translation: CASRAGRGTQYF.